Presented here are 23 T cell receptor beta chains from one specimen sequenced in a study of blood T cell repertoires in COVID-19. This table comes from immunoSEQ multiplex PCR, and its TCRdb copy is limited to in-frame clones, with some not included. The sample lists hundreds of thousands of clones, 70% to 90% occurring once. The specimen was peripheral blood. Receptor source: a woman aged 18 to 35 with acute or convalescent COVID-19.

The table lists this clone with a count of one. This rearrangement joins TRBV27 to TRBJ2-7, with D possibly being TRBD2 (5 bases). Germline V gives CDR1 MNHEY, CDR2 SMNVEV (reference sequence). V lost 6 bases and J 3 bases, leaving 15 bases between the germline ends. This CDR3 has 14 residues. The CDR3, as DNA: TGTGCCAGCAGGAGGGAACAGAGACACTACGAGCAGTACTTC. This translates into CASRREQRHYEQYF.

The genes are TRBV12-3 or TRBV12-4 and TRBJ2-3; D is ambiguous. The V end lost 5 bases, the J end lost 0 bases, and 6 bases lay between the germline ends. The CDR3 loop spans 13 amino acids. Here the CDR3 reads CASSRFSTDTQYF. In DNA, the CDR3 is TGTGCCAGCAGTCGTTTTAGCACAGATACGCAGTATTTT.

The chain carries TRBV10-3 and TRBJ2-7, with D perhaps TRBD1 (5 bases). Trimming removed 10 bases from V and 2 bases from J, with 15 bases in between. The CDR3 extends over 13 amino acids. In germline, CDR1 is ENHRY, CDR2 SYGVKD. This CDR3 reads CATQIDRAYEQYF. CDR3 bases: TGTGCCACCCAGATTGACAGAGCCTACGAGCAGTACTTC.

This chain uses TRBV6-5 with TRBJ2-7; 12 bases map to TRBD1. The junction had 7 bases not matched to a gene; V was cut back by 7 bases and J by 3 bases. Germline V gives CDR1 MNHEY, CDR2 SVGAGI. The CDR3 runs to 15 residues. The CDR3, as DNA: TGTGCCAGCATTTTCGGGACAGGGGGCTTCTACGAGCAGTACTTC. Its protein product is CASIFGTGGFYEQYF.

Here the CDR3 reads CASTLTGYEQYF. In DNA form, the CDR3 reads TGTGCCAGCACCCTGACGGGGTACGAGCAGTACTTC. This sequence joins TRBV12-3 or TRBV12-4 and TRBJ2-7, with D possibly matching TRBD2 (5 bases). The V end lost 7 bases, the J end lost 4 bases, and 11 bases lay between the germline ends. The CDR3 is made up of 12 amino acids.

The chain recombines TRBV4-1 with TRBJ1-3; D might be TRBD1 (5 bases). V gave up 1 base and J gave up 1 base, with 11 bases separating them. The CDR3 contains 16 residues. The germline V gene has CDR1 MGHRA and CDR2 YSYEKL. In DNA form, the CDR3 reads TGCGCCAGCAGCCAAGCTCCCACAGGATCTGGAAACACCATATATTTT. It specifies CASSQAPTGSGNTIYF.

V usage is TRBV6-6 and J usage is TRBJ1-2, with TRBD1 matching over 7 bases. J gave up 5 bases and V 6 bases, and 9 bases lay outside the gene matches. The CDR3 spans 14 residues. The germline gives CDR1 MNHNY, CDR2 SVGAGI (reference sequence). CDR3 protein: CASRPDRLLYGYTF. DNA for the CDR3: TGTGCCAGCAGGCCGGACAGGTTACTATATGGCTACACCTTC.

The genes are TRBV6-5 and TRBJ1-1, with D perhaps TRBD1 (6 bases). Germline lookup yields CDR1 MNHEY and CDR2 SVGAGI. This CDR3 region has 13 residues. V lost 7 bases and J lost 6, with 15 bases in between. CDR3 sequence (DNA): TGTGCCAGCAATAACAGGGTTGGCCCTGAAGCTTTCTTT. It translates to CASNNRVGPEAFF.

The chain recombines TRBV3-1 (or the pseudogene TRBV3-2) with TRBJ1-4, with 7 nucleotides matching TRBD1. The CDR3 has 14 residues. J gave up 6 bases and V 6 bases, and 7 bases lay outside the gene matches. CDR1 and CDR2 from the germline V gene are LGHDT and YNNKEL (reference sequence). The CDR3 DNA reads TGTGCCAGCAGTCTCAAGGGGGCTTATGAAAAACTGTTTTTT. It yields the protein CASSLKGAYEKLFF.

The chain combines TRBV9 with TRBJ1-6, with D tentatively TRBD1 (5 bases). The CDR3 is 15 amino acids. The V gene's germline CDR1 is SGDLS and CDR2 YYNGEE. Deletions cut 0 bases from V and 6 bases from J, with 10 bases between. The CDR3 region is CASSVGSRANSPLHF. CDR3 in DNA: TGTGCCAGCAGCGTAGGGTCCAGGGCTAATTCACCCCTCCACTTT.

CDR3 loop: CASSRGHLTNYGYTF. The CDR3 bases are TGTGCCAGTAGTAGGGGACACTTAACAAACTATGGCTACACCTTC. This chain joins TRBV19 and TRBJ1-2; D possibly corresponds to TRBD1 (6 bases). CDR1 is LNHDA, CDR2 SQIVND, per germline (reference sequence). The V and J ends lost 4 bases and 2 bases respectively, with 14 bases between them. This CDR3 has 15 residues.

The chain joins TRBV19 to TRBJ1-4; perhaps TRBD1 as D (5 bases). The germline V and J ends were trimmed by 7 bases and 0 bases, with 9 bases remaining between them. The CDR3 has 14 residues. From germline, CDR1 is LNHDA and CDR2 SQIVND (reference sequence). CDR3 loop: CASTWGATNEKLFF. DNA for the CDR3: TGTGCCAGTACGTGGGGCGCAACTAATGAAAAACTGTTTTTT.

The chain recombines TRBV30 with TRBJ1-1, with D possibly being TRBD1 (5 bases). This CDR3 region has 12 residues. Germline CDR1 is GTSNPN and CDR2 is SVGIG (reference sequence). V lost 2 bases and J 8 bases, leaving 12 bases between the germline ends. The chain's CDR3 is CAWSRTLREAFF. DNA for the CDR3: TGTGCCTGGAGTCGGACACTCCGAGAAGCTTTCTTT. The entire variable domain, with the rest obtained from reference TRBV30 and TRBJ1-1, is as follows: SQTIHQWPATLVQPVGSPLSLECTVEGTSNPNLYWYRQAAGRGLQLLFYSVGIGQISSEVPQNLSASRPQDRQFILSSKKLLLSDSGFYLCAWSRTLREAFFGQGTRLTVV.

The chain joins TRBV30 to TRBJ2-5; 10 bases are a match to TRBD2. Germline trimming cut 1 base from V and 3 bases from J; bases unmatched to any gene: 8. Germline CDR1 reads GTSNPN; CDR2 reads SVGIG (reference sequence). This CDR3 is built from 16 residues. The CDR3 DNA is TGTGCCTGGAGTGAAAAGCGGGGGGGCCTAGAAGAGACCCAGTACTTC. Amino acids: CAWSEKRGGLEETQYF.

The chain has TRBV27 and TRBJ1-5; D is undetermined. V gave up 5 bases and J gave up 5 bases, with 22 bases separating them. The CDR3 length is 17 residues. Germline values: CDR1 MNHEY, CDR2 SMNVEV (reference sequence). The DNA for the CDR3 is TGTGCCAGCAGTCCCCACGCGGCAGACCAAGCAGATCAGCCCCAGCATTTT. It yields the protein CASSPHAADQADQPQHF.

In regard to this clone: This CDR3 is also generated by other DNA sequences in the sample. The V call is TRBV24-1, the J call TRBJ1-5; D possibly corresponds to TRBD1 (6 bases). CDR1 is KGHDR, CDR2 SFDVKD, per germline. The CDR3 contains 15 residues. V was shortened by 4 bases and J by 4 bases, with 13 bases between the two germline ends. This chain's CDR3 is CATSDPRTANQPQHF. As DNA, the CDR3 is TGTGCCACCAGTGACCCCCGGACAGCAAATCAGCCCCAGCATTTT.

V and J are TRBV9 and TRBJ2-7; 8 bases line up with TRBD2. This CDR3 has 14 residues. CDR1 and CDR2 (germline): SGDLS, YYNGEE. V lost 0 bases, J lost 7 bases, and 6 bases stayed unmatched. The CDR3 spells CASSVAGGAGEQYF. The CDR3 DNA is TGTGCCAGCAGCGTAGCCGGGGGGGCGGGTGAGCAGTACTTC.

This sequence joins TRBV6-4 and TRBJ1-2; maybe TRBD1 (5 bases). Germline CDR1 and CDR2: MRHNA and SNTAGT. The CDR3 is 15 amino acids. Trimming cost V 6 bases and J 2 bases, with 16 bases left between them. The CDR3 protein is CASRTGRDSNYGYTF. The DNA for the CDR3 is TGTGCCAGCAGGACCGGCAGAGACAGCAACTATGGCTACACCTTC.

V usage is TRBV18 and J usage is TRBJ2-4; D is uncertain. V shed 2 bases and J shed 0 bases, with 8 bases lying between them. The CDR3 is 15 amino acids. Germline V gives CDR1 KGHSH, CDR2 LQKENI. CDR3 region: CASSPNSLAKNIQYF. CDR3 bases: TGTGCCAGCTCACCAAACAGTCTAGCCAAAAACATTCAGTACTTC.

The genes are TRBV28 and TRBJ1-6; TRBD1 might be the D (5 bases). Per germline, CDR1 MDHEN and CDR2 SYDVKM. With 7 bases removed from V and 6 bases from J, the gap between germline ends came to 16 bases. This CDR3 spans 15 amino acids. DNA of the CDR3: TGTGCCAGCATCGCTGTCCCAGGGCTTAATTCACCCCTCCACTTT. This sequence encodes CASIAVPGLNSPLHF.

This sequence joins TRBV12-3 or TRBV12-4 and TRBJ1-1; D gene uncertain. V shed 7 bases and J shed 1 base, with 7 bases lying between them. The CDR3 extends over 12 amino acids. CDR3 region: CASKGGNTEAFF. Written as DNA, the CDR3 is TGTGCCAGCAAGGGAGGGAACACTGAAGCTTTCTTT.

To note about this clone: Other DNA sequences in the sample encode the same CDR3. V gene TRBV18 combines with J gene TRBJ1-2, with TRBD1 identical over 11 bases. This CDR3 comprises 15 residues. Per germline, CDR1 KGHSH and CDR2 LQKENI. With V trimmed by 0 bases and J by 6 bases, 3 bases remained unmatched. The CDR3 is CASSPPGQGEHGYTF. CDR3 DNA: TGTGCCAGCTCACCACCGGGACAGGGGGAGCATGGCTACACCTTC.

The V call is TRBV6-5, the J call TRBJ1-5; D may be TRBD1 (6 bases). Germline V gives CDR1 MNHEY, CDR2 SVGAGI. Trimming left V 0 bases short and J 9 bases short, with 9 bases between. The CDR3 covers 13 residues. DNA of the CDR3: TGTGCCAGCAGTTACTCGGGGGCCGGGCCCCAGCATTTT. It translates to CASSYSGAGPQHF.